Detailed here is one T cell receptor (beta chain). No antigen is known for it. The input lacks base qualities; no much larger clone sits a single base away. This sample stems from a study of radiation and T cells in renal cell carcinoma (dated by TCRdb to about 2020). Looking at the study overall: TCR beta sequencing covered 50 to 55 samples in total, comprising some 26 tumors and around 27 peripheral blood samples. The last blood draw happened 4 weeks after radiation, timed to coincide with nephrectomy. Across all 50 or so samples, around 4,000,000 unique CDR3 nucleotide sequences encoding some 2.6 million unique CDR3 amino acid sequences were identified.

V is shortened by 10 bases, J by 2 bases, and the region joining them spans 22 bases. Spanning cysteine to phenylalanine, the CDR3 consists of 16 amino acids. The DNA shown is the 48-base CDR3, in frame from base 1. The germline V gene (reference sequence) yields LNHDA for CDR1 and SQIVND for CDR2. Reading the label with the study, this specimen's time point is: blood 4 weeks post-SBRT, at nephrectomy. The sample's treatment or condition label, decoded: 15 Gy SBRT to primary tumor, nephrectomy 4 weeks later. The samples were obtained from a clinical trial, where primary renal cell carcinomas were treated with 15 Gy stereotactic body radiation therapy and then removed by nephrectomy 4 weeks afterward. Serial peripheral blood from radiation-treated patients was sampled at baseline, 2 weeks and 4 weeks after SBRT to track tumor-enriched clonotypes. Every patient's renal cell carcinoma showed clear cell pathology. The QIAamp DNA Blood Mini Kit (Qiagen) was used to prepare genomic DNA for TCR sequencing. The analyses included only samples that passed all quality control checks.

TCR beta libraries were generated from genomic DNA with the immunoSEQ kit, following the manufacturer's recommendations. Library preparation used a first multiplex PCR with proprietary primers, then a second PCR adding unique barcodes, with bead cleanups after each round. Each sample batch included a kit-provided positive control reaction and a negative control reaction. The final libraries were assessed on an Agilent 4200 TapeStation D1000 ScreenTape, pooled by volume, and quantified by qPCR. Sequencing was performed on an Illumina NextSeq500 with a MidOutput 150-cycle cartridge, and 156 Read1 and 15 Index1 cycles were run with kit custom primers. The pooled library was loaded at around 1.1 pM, and about 20% PhiX control was spiked in. The paper's processing steps were these. Vendor-processed data were analyzed in R, with a clonotype defined as all T cells sharing the same CDR3 nucleotide sequence. In the clone abundance analyses, frequencies were normalized to the 10,000 most abundant clones in each sample. Public T cell clones, averaging fewer than five per sample, were removed before analysis. Tumor-enriched clonotypes and baseline blood-enriched clonotypes were defined as those with an abundance difference of at least 32-fold between compartments. A beta-binomial differential abundance model was used to identify clonotypes that expanded or contracted between blood time points. Tumor-blood repertoire similarity was measured with the Baroni-Urbani and Buser coefficient, and groups were compared using two-tailed Wilcoxon tests in R. TCRdb retrieved this table from immuneACCESS and kept in-frame rearrangements only. Not all clones are present; in checked studies, unresolved V genes account for under half, and no reason is known for the remainder. The DNA gave D and trimming, while V, J and clone size come from that table. Present in this sample are approximately 85,000 clones, about 88% of which were seen just once. 5% to 7.5% of the sample is in the top ten clones.

Broader findings and caveats from the paper: The single-armed trial design could not address effects of radiation dose or scheduling on the TCR repertoire. Because pretreatment tumor biopsies were not available, the baseline intratumoral presence of clonotypes could not be determined. An increase in top tumor clonotypes in blood was observed from baseline to 2 weeks post-radiation, followed by contraction by 4 weeks, which was taken to suggest transient expansion of tumor-resident clones. Changes in the blood repertoire were not tracked past 4 weeks after treatment.

This TCR came from a woman aged 70 to 79 with renal cell carcinoma. This specimen was blood, taken from a patient whose treatment included radiotherapy and nephrectomy. The rearranged segments are TRBV19 and TRBJ2-3; possibly the D gene is TRBD2, per 6 matching bases. CDR3 reads: CATSSGGARFTDTQYF. Here is the DNA: TGTGCCACCTCCTCAGGAGGGGCGCGCTTCACAGATACGCAGTATTTT.